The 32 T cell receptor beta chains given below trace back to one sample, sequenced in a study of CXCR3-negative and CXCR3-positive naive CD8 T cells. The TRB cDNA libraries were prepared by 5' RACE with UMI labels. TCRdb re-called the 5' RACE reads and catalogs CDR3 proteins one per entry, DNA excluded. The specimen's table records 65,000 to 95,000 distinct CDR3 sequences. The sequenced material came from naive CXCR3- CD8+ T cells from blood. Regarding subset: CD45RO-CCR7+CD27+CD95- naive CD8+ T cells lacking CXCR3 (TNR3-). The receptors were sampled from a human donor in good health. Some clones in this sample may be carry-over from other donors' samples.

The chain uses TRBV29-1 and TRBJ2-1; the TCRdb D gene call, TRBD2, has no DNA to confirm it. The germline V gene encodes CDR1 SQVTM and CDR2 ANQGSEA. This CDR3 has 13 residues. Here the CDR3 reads CSLRQGGYNEQFF.

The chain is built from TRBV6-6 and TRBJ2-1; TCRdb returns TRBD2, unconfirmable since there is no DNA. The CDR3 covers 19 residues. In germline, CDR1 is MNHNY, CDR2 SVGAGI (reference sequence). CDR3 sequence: CASSYITGTSGKSYNEQFF.

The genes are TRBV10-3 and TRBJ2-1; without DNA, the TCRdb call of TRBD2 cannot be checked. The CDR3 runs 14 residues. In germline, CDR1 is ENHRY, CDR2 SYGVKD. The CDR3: CAIKFSGGYNEQFF.

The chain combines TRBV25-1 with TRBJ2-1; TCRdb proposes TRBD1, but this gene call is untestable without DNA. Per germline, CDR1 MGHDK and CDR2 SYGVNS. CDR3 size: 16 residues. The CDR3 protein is CASSERRQGMVNEQFF.

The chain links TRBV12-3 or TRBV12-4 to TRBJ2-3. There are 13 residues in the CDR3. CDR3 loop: CASSFVGSDTQYF.

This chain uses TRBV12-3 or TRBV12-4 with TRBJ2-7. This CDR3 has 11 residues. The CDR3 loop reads CASSWVYEQYF.

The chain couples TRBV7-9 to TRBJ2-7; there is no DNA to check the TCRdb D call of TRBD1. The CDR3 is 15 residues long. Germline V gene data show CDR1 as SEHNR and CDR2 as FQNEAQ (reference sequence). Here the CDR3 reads CASSLAHAGIDEQYF.

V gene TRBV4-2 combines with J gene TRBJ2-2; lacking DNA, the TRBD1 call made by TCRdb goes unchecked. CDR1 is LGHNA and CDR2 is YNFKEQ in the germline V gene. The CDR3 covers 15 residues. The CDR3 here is CASSQGTGPTGELFF.

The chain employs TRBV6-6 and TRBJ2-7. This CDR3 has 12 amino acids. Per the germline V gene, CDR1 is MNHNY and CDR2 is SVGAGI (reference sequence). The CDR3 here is CASSYSMLEQYF.

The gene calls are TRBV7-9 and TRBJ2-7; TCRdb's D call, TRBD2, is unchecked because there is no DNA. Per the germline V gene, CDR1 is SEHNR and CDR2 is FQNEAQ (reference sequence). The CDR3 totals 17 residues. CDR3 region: CASSPPASGDKAYEQYF. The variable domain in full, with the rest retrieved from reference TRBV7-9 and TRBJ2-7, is DTGVSQNPRHKITKRGQNVTFRCDPISEHNRLYWYRQTLGQGPEFLTYFQNEAQLEKSRLLSDRFSAERPKGSFSTLEIQRTEQGDSAMYLCASSPPASGDKAYEQYFGPGTRLTVT.

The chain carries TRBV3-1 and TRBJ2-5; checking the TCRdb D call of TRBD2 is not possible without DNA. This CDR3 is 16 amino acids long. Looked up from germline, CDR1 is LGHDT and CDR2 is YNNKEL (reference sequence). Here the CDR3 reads CASSQQAGRLGETQYF.

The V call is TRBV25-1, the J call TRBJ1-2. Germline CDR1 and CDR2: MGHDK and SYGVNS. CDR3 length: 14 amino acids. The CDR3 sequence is CASSDETSPYGYTF.

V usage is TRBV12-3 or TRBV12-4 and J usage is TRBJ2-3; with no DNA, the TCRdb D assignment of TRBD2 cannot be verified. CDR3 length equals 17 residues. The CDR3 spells CASSLFGQGQPTDTQYF.

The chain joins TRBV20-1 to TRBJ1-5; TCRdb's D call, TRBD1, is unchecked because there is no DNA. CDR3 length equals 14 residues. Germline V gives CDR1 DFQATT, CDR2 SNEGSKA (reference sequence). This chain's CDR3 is CSVAPNRGNQPQHF.

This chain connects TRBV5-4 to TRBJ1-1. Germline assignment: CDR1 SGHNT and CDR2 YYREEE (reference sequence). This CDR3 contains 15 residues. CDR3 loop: CASSFGLIEDTEAFF.

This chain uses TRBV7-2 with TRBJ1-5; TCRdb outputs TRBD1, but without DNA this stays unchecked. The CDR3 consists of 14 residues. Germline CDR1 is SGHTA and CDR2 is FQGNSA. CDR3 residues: CASSWGDGNQPQHF. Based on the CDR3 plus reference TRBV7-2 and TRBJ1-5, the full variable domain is GAGVSQSPSNKVTEKGKDVELRCDPISGHTALYWYRQSLGQGLEFLIYFQGNSAPDKSGLPSDRFSAERTGGSVSTLTIQRTQQEDSAVYLCASSWGDGNQPQHFGDGTRLSIL.

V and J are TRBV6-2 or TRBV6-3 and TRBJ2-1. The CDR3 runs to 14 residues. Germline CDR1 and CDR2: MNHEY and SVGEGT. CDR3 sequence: CASTELGSYNEQFF.

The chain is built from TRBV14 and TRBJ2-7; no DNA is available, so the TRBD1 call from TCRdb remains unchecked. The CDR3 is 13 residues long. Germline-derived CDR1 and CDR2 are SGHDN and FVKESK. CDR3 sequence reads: CASSQARGGEQYF. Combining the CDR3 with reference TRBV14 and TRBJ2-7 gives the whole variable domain EAGVTQFPSHSVIEKGQTVTLRCDPISGHDNLYWYRRVMGKEIKFLLHFVKESKQDESGMPNNRFLAERTGGTYSTLKVQPAELEDSGVYFCASSQARGGEQYFGPGTRLTVT.

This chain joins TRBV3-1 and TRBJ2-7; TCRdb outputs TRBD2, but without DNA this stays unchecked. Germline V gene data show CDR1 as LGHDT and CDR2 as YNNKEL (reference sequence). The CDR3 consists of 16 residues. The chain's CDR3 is CASSQDASRENYEQYF.

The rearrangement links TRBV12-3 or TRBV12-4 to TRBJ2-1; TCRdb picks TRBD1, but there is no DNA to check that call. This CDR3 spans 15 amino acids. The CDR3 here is CASSAPGQGANEQFF.

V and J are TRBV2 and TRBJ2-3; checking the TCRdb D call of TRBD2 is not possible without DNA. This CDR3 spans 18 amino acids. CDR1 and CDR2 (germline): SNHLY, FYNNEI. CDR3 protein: CASSGGSGGRKNTDTQYF.

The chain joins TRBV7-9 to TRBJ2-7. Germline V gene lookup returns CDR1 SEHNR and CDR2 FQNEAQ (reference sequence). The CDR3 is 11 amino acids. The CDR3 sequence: CASSPFYEQYF.

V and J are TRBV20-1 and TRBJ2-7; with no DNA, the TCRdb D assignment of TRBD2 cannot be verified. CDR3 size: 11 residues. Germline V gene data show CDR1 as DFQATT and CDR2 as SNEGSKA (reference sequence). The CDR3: CSARRGPEQYF.

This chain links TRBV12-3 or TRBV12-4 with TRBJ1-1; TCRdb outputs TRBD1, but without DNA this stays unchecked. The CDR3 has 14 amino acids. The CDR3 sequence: CASSLAGSGTEAFF.

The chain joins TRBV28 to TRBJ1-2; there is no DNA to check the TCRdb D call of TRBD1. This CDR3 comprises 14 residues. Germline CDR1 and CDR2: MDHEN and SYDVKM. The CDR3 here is CASSPRTGNYGYTF.

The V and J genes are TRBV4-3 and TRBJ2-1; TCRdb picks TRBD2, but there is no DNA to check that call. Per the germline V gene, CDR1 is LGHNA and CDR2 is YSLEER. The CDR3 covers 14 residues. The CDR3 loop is CASSQERGNNEQFF.

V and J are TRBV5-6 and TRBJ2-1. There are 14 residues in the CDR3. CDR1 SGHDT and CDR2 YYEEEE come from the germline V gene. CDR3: CASSLPAAANEQFF.

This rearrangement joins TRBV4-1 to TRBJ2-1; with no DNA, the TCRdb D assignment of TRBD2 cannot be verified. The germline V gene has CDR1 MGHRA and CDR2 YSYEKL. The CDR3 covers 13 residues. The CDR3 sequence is CASSQDVPYRRFF.

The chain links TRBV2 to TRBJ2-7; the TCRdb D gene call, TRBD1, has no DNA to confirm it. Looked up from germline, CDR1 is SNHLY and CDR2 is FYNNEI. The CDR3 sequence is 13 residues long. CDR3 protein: CASRTGASYEQYF.

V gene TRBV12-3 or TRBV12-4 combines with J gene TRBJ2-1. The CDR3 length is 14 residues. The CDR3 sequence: CASTGSIRYNEQFF.

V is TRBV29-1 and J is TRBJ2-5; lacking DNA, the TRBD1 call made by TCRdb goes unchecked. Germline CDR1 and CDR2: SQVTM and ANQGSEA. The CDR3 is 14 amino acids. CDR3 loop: CSSEIVGVAETQYF.

The chain's CDR3 is CASSLAGQGLNQETQYF. The chain has TRBV11-2 and TRBJ2-5; TCRdb lists TRBD1, though no DNA is available to test this call. CDR1 is SGHAT, CDR2 FQNNGV, per germline. The CDR3 extends over 17 amino acids.